This passage covers 7 T cell receptor beta chains from one sample sequenced in a study of CD8+CD57+ T cells in acquired aplastic anemia. CD8+CD57+ cell expansion, shown by flow cytometry, had occurred in the patients selected for sequencing. TCR beta VDJ and CDR3 profiling used genomic DNA as template. TCRdb processed the reads anew with MiXCR; each CDR3 protein has one entry. The data contain under 350,000 distinct CDR3 sequences, 56% of them singletons. Sequencing input: sorted CD4+, CD8+, or CD8+CD57+ T cells (not recorded which) from PBMCs. These receptors were obtained from a human donor with aplastic anemia.

The chain has TRBV19 and TRBJ1-5, with D possibly TRBD1 on 5 matching bases. Germline V gene lookup returns CDR1 LNHDA and CDR2 SQIVND (reference sequence). This CDR3 has 14 residues. The V and J ends lost 3 bases and 6 bases respectively, with 12 bases between them. The CDR3 here is CASSMGQGSQPQHF. The DNA of the CDR3 is TGTGCCAGTAGTATGGGGCAGGGTAGTCAGCCCCAGCATTTT.

The rearrangement links TRBV25-1 to TRBJ1-2; TRBD1 matches at 8 bases. Germline V gene lookup returns CDR1 MGHDK and CDR2 SYGVNS. The CDR3 extends over 14 amino acids. Germline trimming cut 6 bases from V and 8 bases from J; bases unmatched to any gene: 11. CDR3 residues: CASRGATGVGGYTF. DNA of the CDR3: TGTGCCAGCAGGGGTGCGACAGGGGTTGGCGGCTACACCTTC.

This clonotype was detected ten times or more. The limits of the CDR3 on the DNA are not certain, so only TCRdb's listed CDR3 is given. This chain joins TRBV5-8 and TRBJ2-3; the table assigns TRBD1, which was not confirmed against the DNA. The CDR3 is 16 residues long, ends included. Germline-derived CDR1 and CDR2 are SGHTS and YDEGEE. CDR3 sequence: CASSLEGVPVTDTQYF.

The sample holds one count of this clonotype. V and J are TRBV2 and TRBJ2-2; perhaps D is TRBD1 or TRBD2 (5 bases each). This CDR3 has 15 amino acids. V dropped 7 bases and J dropped 2 bases, with 14 bases sitting between them. Germline CDR1 is SNHLY and CDR2 is FYNNEI. CDR3 nucleotide sequence: TGTGCCAGCATCACCCCGGGGACCAACACCGGGGAGCTGTTTTTT. Protein: CASITPGTNTGELFF.

V is TRBV20-1 and J is TRBJ1-2; TRBD1 matches at 10 bases. Germline values: CDR1 DFQATT, CDR2 SNEGSKA (reference sequence). This CDR3 has 15 residues. V was pared by 0 bases and J by 4 bases, with 5 bases of the junction left unmatched. The CDR3 loop is CSARDLGQGIYGYTF. CDR3 DNA sequence: TGCAGTGCTAGAGATCTGGGACAGGGGATCTATGGCTACACCTTC.

The chain has TRBV15 and TRBJ2-3; 10 bases align to TRBD2. This CDR3 comprises 17 residues. The trim removed 1 base at V and 0 bases at J, leaving 4 bases unmatched. Germline V CDR1 and CDR2: LNHNV, YYDKDF (reference sequence). DNA of the CDR3: TGTGCCACCAGCAGAGTTAGACTAGCGGGTAGCACAGATACGCAGTATTTT. Translating gives CATSRVRLAGSTDTQYF.

This clonotype came up a few times. This chain uses TRBV29-1 with TRBJ1-2; 9 bases are shared with TRBD1. The CDR3 sequence is 13 residues long. V was clipped by 4 bases and J by 1 base; unmatched bases: 1. Germline V gene sequence: CDR1 SQVTM, CDR2 ANQGSEA. The CDR3 DNA is TGCAGCGTTGGGACAGGGGTTAACTATGGCTACACCTTC. This translates into CSVGTGVNYGYTF. Complete variable domain (other parts from reference TRBV29-1 and TRBJ1-2): SAVISQKPSRDICQRGTSLTIQCQVDSQVTMMFWYRQQPGQSLTLIATANQGSEATYESGFVIDKFPISRPNLTFSTLTVSNMSPEDSSIYLCSVGTGVNYGYTFGSGTRLTVV.